A single sample gave rise to the 20 T cell receptor beta chains below, sequenced in a study of blood T cells in healthy people across ages. Together with a sample-barcoded 5' primer, a J-beta primer mix was included in a second PCR lasting about 7 to 11 cycles. TCRdb re-analysed the 5' RACE reads in MiXCR, keeping a single row per CDR3 protein. The data contain about 640,000 distinct CDR3 sequences, roughly two fifths of them singletons. The specimen was blood. All receptors derive from an elderly man in good health.

This clonotype was detected once. This may be a read error, as it is one base from a much larger clone. The chain uses TRBV7-2 and TRBJ2-7; tentatively, D is TRBD1 (7 bases). Trimming stripped 0 bases from V and 7 bases from J, with 25 bases between. Germline V CDR1 and CDR2: SGHTA, FQGNSA. There are 18 residues in the CDR3. The CDR3: CASSLATTGRGVYNEQYF. CDR3 coding DNA: TGTGCCAGCAGCTTAGCAACGACAGGGCGGGGAGTATACAATGAGCAGTACTTC.

A few counts support this clonotype. The chain joins TRBV15 to TRBJ2-2, with TRBD1 matching over 9 bases. Trimming cost V 0 bases and J 1 base; bases outside gene matches: 6. The length of the CDR3 is 18 residues. Germline assignment: CDR1 LNHNV and CDR2 YYDKDF (reference sequence). CDR3 nucleotides: TGTGCCACCAGCAGAGATGGAACAGGGGGCATGAACACCGGGGAGCTGTTTTTT. Translated, it gives CATSRDGTGGMNTGELFF. Full variable domain (remainder filled in from reference TRBV15 and TRBJ2-2): DAMVIQNPRYQVTQFGKPVTLSCSQTLNHNVMYWYQQKSSQAPKLLFHYYDKDFNNEADTPDNFQSRRPNTSFCFLDIRSPGLGDTAMYLCATSRDGTGGMNTGELFFGEGSRLTVL.

This clonotype was detected only a few times. The chain carries TRBV7-9 and TRBJ1-5, with a possible D match to TRBD1 (5 bases). CDR1 SEHNR and CDR2 FQNEAQ come from the germline V gene (reference sequence). V lost 4 bases, J lost 3 bases, and 10 bases lay in between. The CDR3 consists of 14 residues. For the CDR3, the DNA is TGTGCCAGCAGCTCCCTCGGGGCCAATCAGCCCCAGCATTTT. The encoded protein is CASSSLGANQPQHF.

Concerning this clonotype: A read error may produce the germline difference seen at one junction end. The chain joins TRBV12-3 or TRBV12-4 to TRBJ2-1; TRBD1 is a possible D gene (6 bases). The tail of the sequence fits TRBJ2-7 better, so the J call may be wrong. This CDR3 is 15 amino acids long. The CDR3 region has the DNA TGTGCCGGCAGCTTTACAGGGCGGTCCTACAATGAGCAGTACTTC. Translating it yields CAGSFTGRSYNEQYF.

This clonotype was detected a few times. One end of the junction varies from germline; a read error may be responsible. CDR3 sequence reads: CASSDSAGTYEQYF. The CDR3 DNA follows: TGTGCCAGCAGTGACTCGGCAGGGACCTACGAGCAGTACTTC. V is TRBV6-5 and J is TRBJ2-5; TRBD1 is a possible D gene (5 bases). Judging by the DNA end, TRBJ2-7 fits better; the J call may be wrong. CDR1 is MNHEY, CDR2 SVGAGI, per germline. The CDR3 is 14 residues long.

There are a few counts of this clonotype. CDR3 nucleotides: TGCAGCGTTATCAGACAAGCACCCACAGATACGCAGTATTTT. Amino acid sequence: CSVIRQAPTDTQYF. V is TRBV29-1 and J is TRBJ2-3; D not resolved. V dropped 5 bases and J dropped 2 bases, with 14 bases sitting between them. The CDR3 loop spans 14 amino acids. In germline, CDR1 is SQVTM, CDR2 ANQGSEA.

A note on this clonotype: An end of the junction does not agree with germline; a read error may underlie this. The V and J genes are TRBV12-3 or TRBV12-4 and TRBJ2-3, with D perhaps TRBD1 (5 bases). The CDR3 runs to 14 residues. The DNA of the CDR3 is TGTGCCAGCACTTTAGGGGCCGCACAAGATACGCAGTATTTT. Amino acid sequence: CASTLGAAQDTQYF.

The J gene is TRBJ2-1, the V gene TRBV3-1, with TRBD2 matching over 9 bases. Germline V gene lookup returns CDR1 LGHDT and CDR2 YNNKEL (reference sequence). The CDR3 runs to 16 residues. V lost 4 bases to trimming and J lost 10 bases; unmatched junction nucleotides: 14. CDR3 amino acids: CASSPPQGGGAREQFF. Here the CDR3 DNA reads TGTGCCAGCAGCCCCCCACAAGGCGGGGGGGCCCGGGAGCAGTTCTTC.

The chain employs TRBV20-1 and TRBJ2-1, with TRBD2 matching 10 bases. The CDR3 extends over 18 amino acids. The ends lost 0 bases at V and 0 bases at J; junction bases unmatched: 8. In germline, CDR1 is DFQATT, CDR2 SNEGSKA (reference sequence). The CDR3 DNA reads as TGCAGTGCTAGAGATCCTAGCGGGGGTTTTTCCTCCTACAATGAGCAGTTCTTC. It translates to CSARDPSGGFSSYNEQFF.

The J gene is TRBJ2-3, the V gene TRBV20-1, with 7 nucleotides matching TRBD2. V lost 5 bases to trimming and J lost 4 bases; unmatched junction nucleotides: 9. Germline assignment: CDR1 DFQATT and CDR2 SNEGSKA (reference sequence). The length of the CDR3 is 14 residues. CDR3 loop: CSAVGGRGSDTQYF. CDR3 sequence (DNA): TGCAGTGCTGTGGGCGGGAGAGGCTCAGATACGCAGTATTTT.

The chain links TRBV6-2 or TRBV6-3 to TRBJ2-1; D gene unclear. Germline values: CDR1 MNHEY, CDR2 SVGEGT. This CDR3 has 14 residues. V was trimmed by 2 bases and J by 13 bases, leaving 18 bases between them. The CDR3 DNA reads TGTGCCAGCAGTTACGCCTCCCTTGAAGAGACCCAGTTCTTC. It encodes CASSYASLEETQFF.

This rearrangement joins TRBV6-6 to TRBJ2-7; D unresolved. In germline, CDR1 is MNHNY, CDR2 SVGAGI (reference sequence). Trimming stripped 4 bases from V and 2 bases from J, with 12 bases between. This CDR3 comprises 14 residues. DNA of the CDR3: TGTGCCAGCAGTTCCACTATCGTCCCCTACGAGCAGTACTTC. Its translation is CASSSTIVPYEQYF.

This clonotype was detected only a few times. This chain uses TRBV12-3 or TRBV12-4 with TRBJ2-1; the D gene is possibly TRBD1 (6 bases). The V gene lost 6 bases and the J gene lost 0 bases, with 12 bases spanning the gap. The CDR3 runs 15 residues. CDR3 nucleotides: TGTGCCAGCAGCCGAACAGGGTTCTCCTACAATGAGCAGTTCTTC. It yields the protein CASSRTGFSYNEQFF.

This chain connects TRBV10-3 to TRBJ1-2, with a tentative D call TRBD1 (5 bases). The germline V gene encodes CDR1 ENHRY and CDR2 SYGVKD. Trimming removed 6 bases at V and 2 bases at J, with 13 bases between. This CDR3 comprises 14 residues. CDR3 loop: CAIREDTVNYGYTF. CDR3 nucleotide sequence: TGTGCCATCAGGGAGGACACGGTGAACTATGGCTACACCTTC.

This clonotype appeared a few times. The rearrangement uses TRBV2 and TRBJ2-1; D tentatively fits TRBD1 or TRBD2 (5 bases each). Trimming shortened V by 0 bases and J by 9 bases, and 12 bases separated the two germline ends. Germline CDR1 is SNHLY and CDR2 is FYNNEI. The CDR3 is made up of 14 amino acids. This chain's CDR3 is CASSEARGGGEQFF. CDR3 coding DNA: TGTGCCAGCAGTGAAGCGAGGGGTGGTGGTGAGCAGTTCTTC.

This clonotype showed up just a few times. Possible read error: a much larger clone is one base away. J is TRBJ2-1 and V is TRBV6-2 or TRBV6-3; TRBD2 matches 8 bases. The J call is doubtful: the DNA matches TRBJ2-7 better. Germline CDR1 reads MNHEY; CDR2 reads SVGEGT. The CDR3 spans 15 residues. The CDR3 protein is CASSPTSVAYNEQYF. The CDR3 nucleotides read TGTGCCAGCAGTCCGACTAGCGTCGCCTACAATGAGCAGTACTTC.

The chain has TRBV6-5 and TRBJ2-3, with 9 bases lining up with TRBD2. Losses at the gene ends were 2 bases for V and 2 bases for J; bases not matched to a gene: 11. This CDR3 is built from 18 residues. CDR1 MNHEY and CDR2 SVGAGI come from the germline V gene. CDR3 residues: CASSYSGRTHPYTDTQYF. Written as DNA, the CDR3 is TGTGCCAGCAGTTACAGCGGGAGGACCCATCCATACACAGATACGCAGTATTTT.

The gene calls are TRBV7-2 and TRBJ2-7; D unresolved. The V gene's germline CDR1 is SGHTA and CDR2 FQGNSA. The CDR3 length is 13 residues. Trimming took 5 bases from V and 5 from J, leaving 13 bases between them. The CDR3 protein is CASSPNRPHEQYF. Here the CDR3 DNA reads TGTGCCAGCAGCCCGAATAGGCCGCACGAGCAGTACTTC.

This clonotype has just a few counts. The V call is TRBV5-5, the J call TRBJ2-5, with D maybe TRBD2 (6 bases). Germline V gene data show CDR1 as SGHKS and CDR2 as YYEKEE (reference sequence). The CDR3 covers 13 residues. Trimming cost V 4 bases and J 6 bases, with 13 bases left between them. The CDR3 DNA is TGTGCCAGCAGCGAAACCGGGAGCCAGACCCAGTACTTC. Encoded protein: CASSETGSQTQYF.

This clonotype came up a few times. The chain recombines TRBV6-2 or TRBV6-3 with TRBJ2-3; TRBD1 matches 9 bases. Germline values: CDR1 MNHEY, CDR2 SVGEGT. This CDR3 has 16 residues. J gave up 4 bases and V 5 bases, and 10 bases lay outside the gene matches. Here the CDR3 DNA reads TGTGCCAGCAGTGCAACAGGGGGCGACGGTGCAGATACGCAGTATTTT. Encoded protein: CASSATGGDGADTQYF.